Sequencing of this T cell receptor (beta chain) was carried out in a study of blood T cells in healthy people across ages. Trimming left V 3 bases short and J 1 base short, with 18 bases between. CDR1 and CDR2 (germline): MNHEY, SMNVEV (reference sequence). The CDR3 length is 17 residues. The use of a sample-barcoded 5' primer and a J-beta primer mix characterized a second PCR of roughly 6 to 11 cycles. TCRdb used MiXCR to reprocess the 5' RACE reads, holding one entry per CDR3 protein. The sample yields approximately 1,000,000 distinct CDR3 sequences, 35% to 40% seen once. The study's findings and limits: With donor CMV status unknown, expanded clonotype changes were possibly confounded.

Concerning this clonotype itself: Its antigen is not known.

This clonotype originated in a young man in good health. Sequencing used blood. V usage is TRBV27 and J usage is TRBJ1-1, with D maybe TRBD1 (5 bases). The CDR3 sequence is CASSLIRGLRGNTEAFF. CDR3 DNA: TGTGCCAGCAGTTTGATTCGAGGGTTAAGGGGGAACACTGAAGCTTTCTTT.